Listed below are T cell receptor beta chains from one sample, sequenced in a study of T cells in Graves' hyperthyroidism and ophthalmopathy. TCRdb reprocessed the multiplex PCR reads via MiXCR and lists one record per CDR3 protein. The table has approximately 620,000 distinct CDR3 sequences, around 14% seen once. The sequenced material came from blood. These receptors all come from a woman younger than 45 with Graves' hyperthyroidism that later progressed to Graves' ophthalmopathy. Both conserved end residues are part of each CDR3. D genes are given only for firm matches. Size is stated for part of the rows, as once, few or many counts, or as a class when the clone is expanded.

J gene: TRBJ2-1
V gene: TRBV20-1
D gene: TRBD2
clone size: many
CDR3 DNA: TGCAGTGCTAGAGATTCGTTAAGCGGGAGAGTTTTGGCTTCCTACAATGAGCAGTTCTTC
CDR3 protein: CSARDSLSGRVLASYNEQFF

J gene: TRBJ2-1
V gene: TRBV20-1
D gene: NA
clone size: few
CDR3 DNA: TGCAGTGCTCGTACCTCAGGGTTTCCCTACAATGAGCAGTTCTTC
CDR3 protein: CSARTSGFPYNEQFF

J gene: TRBJ1-2
V gene: TRBV7-8
D gene: NA
clone size: many
CDR3 DNA: TGTGCCAGCAGCTTGGAAGAAAATCACCGGGTGCGTGGCTACACCTTC
CDR3 protein: CASSLEENHRVRGYTF

J gene: TRBJ2-7
V gene: TRBV30
D gene: NA
clone size: NA
CDR3 DNA: TGTGCCTGGAGTGCTGGGTTCGGGGGCGAGCAGTACTTC
CDR3 protein: CAWSAGFGGEQYF

J gene: TRBJ2-5
V gene: TRBV29-1
D gene: NA
clone size: many
CDR3 DNA: TGCAGCGGAGGGGGGTTAGGGGGCCAAGAGACCCAGTACTTC
CDR3 protein: CSGGGLGGQETQYF

J gene: TRBJ2-2
V gene: TRBV6-4
D gene: NA
clone size: once
CDR3 DNA: TGTGCCAGCACCCCCCACCCAGGATACACCGGGGAGCTGTTTTTT
CDR3 protein: CASTPHPGYTGELFF

J gene: TRBJ2-7
V gene: TRBV20-1
D gene: TRBD1
clone size: NA
CDR3 DNA: TGCAGTGCTAGAACGGGACAGGCCTACGAGCAGTACTTC
CDR3 protein: CSARTGQAYEQYF

J gene: TRBJ2-3
V gene: TRBV20-1
D gene: NA
clone size: many
CDR3 DNA: TGCAGTGCTAGAGTGCAGACTAGCACAGATACGCAGTATTTT
CDR3 protein: CSARVQTSTDTQYF

J gene: TRBJ1-2
V gene: TRBV15
D gene: NA
clone size: many
CDR3 DNA: TGTGCCACCAGCAGAGGAGGGGGGAACTATGGCTACACCTTC
CDR3 protein: CATSRGGGNYGYTF

J gene: TRBJ2-1
V gene: TRBV11-3
D gene: TRBD2
clone size: many
CDR3 DNA: TGTGCCAGCAGCTTGAGACTAGCGGGAGCCTACAATGAGCAGTTCTTC
CDR3 protein: CASSLRLAGAYNEQFF

J gene: TRBJ2-2
V gene: TRBV6-1
D gene: NA
clone size: once
CDR3 DNA: TGTGCCAGCAGCCCCGGGCCGCTCTCCGGGGAGCTGTTTTTT
CDR3 protein: CASSPGPLSGELFF

J gene: TRBJ1-5
V gene: TRBV7-2
D gene: TRBD1
clone size: many
CDR3 DNA: TGTGCCAGCAGCCCGACGAGGACAGGGGTCTATAGCAATCAGCCCCAGCATTTT
CDR3 protein: CASSPTRTGVYSNQPQHF

J gene: TRBJ2-3
V gene: TRBV7-2
D gene: TRBD2
clone size: few
CDR3 DNA: TGTGCCAGCAGCACCCGGGACTACAGCACAGATACGCAGTATTTT
CDR3 protein: CASSTRDYSTDTQYF

J gene: TRBJ1-4
V gene: TRBV2
D gene: TRBD1
clone size: many
CDR3 DNA: TGTGCCAGCAGTCCAGGGGGGGGTGAAAAACTGTTTTTT
CDR3 protein: CASSPGGGEKLFF

J gene: TRBJ1-1
V gene: TRBV12-3/TRBV12-4
D gene: NA
clone size: many
CDR3 DNA: TGTGCCAGCAGTTTACAGCTCACAGCGAACACTGAAGCTTTCTTT
CDR3 protein: CASSLQLTANTEAFF

J gene: TRBJ2-7
V gene: TRBV5-1
D gene: NA
clone size: many
CDR3 DNA: TGCGCCAGCAGCTTGGCGTCAGGGGGGACCTACGAGCAGTACTTC
CDR3 protein: CASSLASGGTYEQYF

J gene: TRBJ2-5
V gene: TRBV30
D gene: NA
clone size: NA
CDR3 DNA: TGTGCCCATGGAGTGGCGGGACCCGGAGAGACCCAGTACTTC
CDR3 protein: CAHGVAGPGETQYF

J gene: TRBJ2-5
V gene: TRBV7-2
D gene: NA
clone size: many
CDR3 DNA: TGTGCCAGCAGCTTAAGCGGAATCCAAGAGACCCAGTACTTC
CDR3 protein: CASSLSGIQETQYF

J gene: TRBJ2-5
V gene: TRBV30
D gene: NA
clone size: NA
CDR3 DNA: TGTGCCTGGAGTACTCAAGGGGGGGAGACCCAGTACTTC
CDR3 protein: CAWSTQGGETQYF

J gene: TRBJ2-4
V gene: TRBV7-3
D gene: NA
clone size: NA
CDR3 DNA: TGTGCCAGCAGCCCCGTGGAGGGTAGGCTTCAAAACATTCAGTACTTC
CDR3 protein: CASSPVEGRLQNIQYF

J gene: TRBJ2-5
V gene: TRBV12-3/TRBV12-4
D gene: NA
clone size: many
CDR3 DNA: TGTGCCAGCAGTTGGGGGATTCCCCAAGAGACCCAGTACTTC
CDR3 protein: CASSWGIPQETQYF

J gene: TRBJ2-2
V gene: TRBV9
D gene: NA
clone size: many
CDR3 DNA: TGTGCCAGCAGCGTAGCGGCCTTAGGGACCGGGGAGCTGTTTTTT
CDR3 protein: CASSVAALGTGELFF

J gene: TRBJ1-6
V gene: TRBV11-3
D gene: NA
clone size: many
CDR3 DNA: TGTGCCAGCACCCTGGGGTCTTGGTATAATTCACCCCTCCACTTT
CDR3 protein: CASTLGSWYNSPLHF

J gene: TRBJ1-1
V gene: TRBV6-2/TRBV6-3
D gene: TRBD1
clone size: NA
CDR3 DNA: TGTGCCAGCAGTGTGAGACAGGGGGTCCCTGAAGCTTTCTTT
CDR3 protein: CASSVRQGVPEAFF